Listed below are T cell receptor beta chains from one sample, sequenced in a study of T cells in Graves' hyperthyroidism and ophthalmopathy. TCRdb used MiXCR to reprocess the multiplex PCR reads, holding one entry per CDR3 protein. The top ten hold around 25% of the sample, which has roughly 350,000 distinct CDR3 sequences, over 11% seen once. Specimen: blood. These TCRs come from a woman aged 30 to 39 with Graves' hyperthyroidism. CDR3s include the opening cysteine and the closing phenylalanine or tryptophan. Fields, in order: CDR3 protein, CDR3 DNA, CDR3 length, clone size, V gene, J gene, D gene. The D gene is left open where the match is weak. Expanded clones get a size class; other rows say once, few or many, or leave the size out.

CASSFVELHMNTEAFF,TGTGCCAGCAGCTTTGTCGAGCTTCACATGAACACTGAAGCTTTCTTT,16,many,TRBV5-6,TRBJ1-1,NA
CASSLYGGPGQGYTF,TGTGCCAGCAGTTTATATGGAGGGCCAGGTCAAGGCTACACCTTC,15,many,TRBV12-3/TRBV12-4,TRBJ1-2,NA
CASSARDATNEKLFF,TGTGCCAGTAGTGCCAGGGATGCAACTAATGAAAAACTGTTTTTT,15,many,TRBV19,TRBJ1-4,NA
CASTQGGGTTYEQYF,TGTGCCAGCACCCAAGGAGGAGGCACAACCTACGAGCAGTACTTC,15,many,TRBV11-3,TRBJ2-7,NA
CSARRGSGGYTF,TGCAGTGCTAGGAGGGGGTCAGGGGGCTACACCTTC,12,NA,TRBV20-1,TRBJ1-2,NA
CASSELGRSTDTQYF,TGTGCCAGCAGTGAACTGGGACGGAGCACAGATACGCAGTATTTT,15,few,TRBV6-1,TRBJ2-3,NA
CASSQEKGKETQYF,TGTGCCAGCAGCCAAGAGAAAGGGAAGGAGACCCAGTACTTC,14,many,TRBV3-1,TRBJ2-5,NA
CASSLLGDNTEAFF,TGCGCCAGCAGCTTGCTTGGGGACAACACTGAAGCTTTCTTT,14,many,TRBV5-1,TRBJ1-1,NA
CASSPGTRNTEAFF,TGTGCCAGTAGTCCCGGGACGAGGAACACTGAAGCTTTCTTT,14,NA,TRBV19,TRBJ1-1,NA
CASSSEVGEQYF,TGTGCCAGTAGTAGTGAGGTCGGCGAGCAGTACTTC,12,few,TRBV19,TRBJ2-7,NA
CSARDNSPLHF,TGCAGTGCTAGAGACAATTCACCCCTCCACTTT,11,few,TRBV20-1,TRBJ1-6,NA
CASSQDYGGQPQHF,TGCGCCAGCAGCCAAGATTACGGGGGACAGCCCCAGCATTTT,14,NA,TRBV4-1,TRBJ1-5,NA
CSARDQAAASGNTIYF,TGCAGTGCTAGAGATCAGGCAGCCGCCTCTGGAAACACCATATATTTT,16,few,TRBV20-1,TRBJ1-3,NA
CASSSAGTDGYTF,TGTGCCAGCAGTTCGGCAGGAACTGATGGCTACACCTTC,13,NA,TRBV27,TRBJ1-2,NA
CASSVGWLGDGYTF,TGTGCCAGCAGCGTAGGTTGGTTGGGGGATGGCTACACCTTC,14,NA,TRBV9,TRBJ1-2,NA
CASSRGAVPCSGANVLTF,TGTGCCAGCAGCCGGGGAGCGGTCCCCTGCTCTGGGGCCAACGTCCTGACTTTC,18,NA,TRBV7-2,TRBJ2-6,NA
CSARGAAGGIYGYTF,TGCAGTGCTAGGGGGGCAGCCGGCGGTATCTATGGCTACACCTTC,15,many,TRBV20-1,TRBJ1-2,NA
CASSLAYIGNYNEQFF,TGTGCCAGCAGTTTAGCATACATCGGGAACTACAATGAGCAGTTCTTC,16,NA,TRBV12-3/TRBV12-4,TRBJ2-1,NA
CSAKRQGAAEAFF,TGCAGTGCTAAGAGACAGGGGGCGGCTGAAGCTTTCTTT,13,many,TRBV20-1,TRBJ1-1,TRBD1
CASSHNRAYGYTF,TGTGCCAGCAGTCACAACAGGGCCTATGGCTACACCTTC,13,many,TRBV6-1,TRBJ1-2,NA
CVSSLPGHGSETQYF,TGTGTCAGCAGCCTCCCGGGACACGGTTCAGAGACCCAGTACTTC,15,NA,TRBV6-2/TRBV6-3,TRBJ2-5,NA
CASSGDRENTF,TGTGCCAGCAGCGGCGACAGGGAGAACACCTTC,11,few,TRBV5-6,TRBJ1-2,TRBD1
CASSVSGSVDNEQFF,TGTGCCAGCAGCGTTAGCGGGAGTGTCGACAATGAGCAGTTCTTC,15,few,TRBV9,TRBJ2-1,TRBD2
CASTNAWRTGGELFF,TGTGCCAGCACCAATGCGTGGCGCACCGGAGGAGAGCTGTTTTTT,15,few,TRBV6-2/TRBV6-3,TRBJ2-2,NA
CASGSGSRYPDTQYF,TGTGCCAGCGGTAGCGGGAGTCGCTATCCAGATACGCAGTATTTT,15,many,TRBV28,TRBJ2-3,TRBD2
CASNRGGETQYF,TGTGCCAGCAACAGGGGTGGGGAGACCCAGTACTTC,12,many,TRBV7-8,TRBJ2-5,TRBD1
CASSSVRLSTDTQYF,TGTGCCAGCAGCTCGGTGCGACTTAGCACAGATACGCAGTATTTT,15,many,TRBV11-2,TRBJ2-3,NA
CASRPTGRPEKLFF,TGTGCCAGCAGGCCGACAGGGAGGCCAGAAAAACTGTTTTTT,14,few,TRBV2,TRBJ1-4,TRBD1
CASSSKTGSYISGANVLTF,TGTGCCAGCAGTTCAAAGACAGGGTCTTATATCTCTGGGGCCAACGTCCTGACTTTC,19,few,TRBV6-1,TRBJ2-6,TRBD1
CASSLRFRLAGMIDTQYF,TGTGCCAGCAGTCTAAGGTTCCGGCTAGCGGGAATGATAGATACGCAGTATTTT,18,many,TRBV7-2,TRBJ2-3,TRBD2
CASSLGSQNIQYF,TGTGCCAGCAGTTTGGGGTCCCAAAACATTCAGTACTTC,13,NA,TRBV5-6,TRBJ2-4,NA